These T cell receptor beta chains were read from a single sample in a study of cytomegalovirus exposure and HLA in healthy donors. Assay: immunoSEQ multiplex PCR; the TCRdb copy retains only in-frame clones and omits some. This repertoire shows 150,000 to 200,000 clones, more than 75% found once; its top ten account for over 1.3%. Material: PBMCs. These receptors all stem from a woman aged 18-29 years in good health and CMV-seronegative. Both conserved end residues are part of each CDR3. A D gene is named only where the DNA matches it firmly. The size field is filled for only some rows; it gives once, few, many or a size class.

D	V	size	J	DNA	CDR3
TRBD2	TRBV25-1	-	TRBJ2-7	TGTGCCAGCAGTGAATACGGGGCGGGGGGAAACTACGAGCAGTACTTC	CASSEYGAGGNYEQYF
-	TRBV30	-	TRBJ2-4	TGTGCCTGGAGCATAAATACCGGGACTCAAAACATTCAGTACTTC	CAWSINTGTQNIQYF
-	TRBV7-9	-	TRBJ1-5	TGTGCCAGCAGCTTAGCGGGGAGTCAGCCCCAGCATTTT	CASSLAGSQPQHF
TRBD1	TRBV5-1	-	TRBJ2-3	TGCGCCAGCAGCTTGGGGAAGACAGGGGGCGCAGATACGCAGTATTTT	CASSLGKTGGADTQYF
TRBD1	TRBV5-1	-	TRBJ1-1	TGCGCCAGCAGCCTACGAGGGACAGGAAGATCCGACACTGAAGCTTTCTTT	CASSLRGTGRSDTEAFF
-	TRBV11-2	-	TRBJ1-2	TGTGCCAGCAGACCGACGGGGGGTGCTGGTGGCTACACCTTC	CASRPTGGAGGYTF
-	TRBV5-6	-	TRBJ2-7	TGTGCCAGCAGCTCGCGAAATTCCGGGACAAAATACGAGCAGTACTTC	CASSSRNSGTKYEQYF
TRBD2	TRBV6-4	-	TRBJ2-1	TGTGCCAGCAGTGACAGCGGGGGACACAATGAGCAGTTCTTC	CASSDSGGHNEQFF
TRBD1	TRBV5-1	-	TRBJ1-2	TGCGCCAGCAGCTTGTCCAGGGGGCAGGGAGGCTACACCTTC	CASSLSRGQGGYTF
TRBD2	TRBV4-1	-	TRBJ2-7	TGCGCCAGCAGCGTAGCCACCTCCGGGAGGATCTACGAGCAGTACTTC	CASSVATSGRIYEQYF
TRBD1	TRBV18	-	TRBJ1-1	TGTGCCAGCTCTACCAAGGCAGGACAGGGGAACACTGAAGCTTTCTTT	CASSTKAGQGNTEAFF
-	TRBV5-1	-	TRBJ2-7	TGCGCCAGCAGCATAGACAGATCCTACGAGCAGTACTTC	CASSIDRSYEQYF
-	TRBV6-5	-	TRBJ1-1	TGTGCCAGCAGTTACTCGACAGCTTTGAACACTGAAGCTTTCTTT	CASSYSTALNTEAFF
-	TRBV13	-	TRBJ1-1	TGTGCCAGCAGCTTAGAATACGGGTCAGAGAGAATGAACACTGAAGCTTTCTTT	CASSLEYGSERMNTEAFF
TRBD1	TRBV6-7	-	TRBJ1-2	TGTGCCAGCAGTACCGGGACAGGGGGACACTATGGCTACACCTTC	CASSTGTGGHYGYTF
TRBD1	TRBV6-5	-	TRBJ1-2	TGTGCCAGCACCAGGACAGGGAGTGGCTATGGCTACACCTTC	CASTRTGSGYGYTF
-	TRBV25-1	-	TRBJ1-1	TGTGCCACCCGACCAGGGAACACTGAAGCTTTCTTT	CATRPGNTEAFF
TRBD1	TRBV19	-	TRBJ1-2	TGTGCCAGTAGTAATGGACAGGACTATGGCTACACCTTC	CASSNGQDYGYTF
TRBD2	TRBV14	-	TRBJ2-5	TGTGCCAGCAGCCAACTGACTAGCGGGGGCCAGTACCAAGAGACCCAGTACTTC	CASSQLTSGGQYQETQYF
-	TRBV15	few	TRBJ1-4	TGTGCCACCAGCACCGCAGGGACTAATGAAAAACTGTTTTTT	CATSTAGTNEKLFF
-	TRBV27	-	TRBJ2-3	TGTGCCAGCAGTTTCTTTTCCTATGCGGTTAGCACAGATACGCAGTATTTT	CASSFFSYAVSTDTQYF
TRBD1	TRBV18	-	TRBJ2-5	TGTGCCAGCTCACCAACAGGGGGCTCAGGGGAGACCCAGTACTTC	CASSPTGGSGETQYF
TRBD2	TRBV19	-	TRBJ2-7	TGTGCCAGTAGTATACAAAAGCTGGGACTAGCGGGAAACTACGAGCAGTACTTC	CASSIQKLGLAGNYEQYF
-	TRBV7-9	-	TRBJ2-7	TGTGCCAGCAGTATTGGACAGTCCTACGAGCAGTACTTC	CASSIGQSYEQYF
TRBD2	TRBV30	-	TRBJ2-5	TGTGCCTGGAGAAAAGGACTAGCGGGGGGGAGAGGGCGAGAGACCCAGTACTTC	CAWRKGLAGGRGRETQYF
TRBD1	TRBV25-1	-	TRBJ2-1	TGTGCCAGCAGTGAAAAGGGACAGACCTACAATGAGCAGTTCTTC	CASSEKGQTYNEQFF
-	TRBV25-1	-	TRBJ2-7	TGTGCCAGCAGGGGCATGGCCTACGAGCAGTACTTC	CASRGMAYEQYF
TRBD2	TRBV28	-	TRBJ2-1	TGTGCCAGCAGTTTAGCGGCGGGGGGTGTCTACAATGAGCAGTTCTTC	CASSLAAGGVYNEQFF
TRBD1	TRBV4-2	-	TRBJ1-2	TGTGCCAGCAGCCACGTTGACAGGGAAGACTATGGCTACACCTTC	CASSHVDREDYGYTF
TRBD2	TRBV11-2	once	TRBJ2-5	TGTGCCAGCAGCTTAGCCTTCTTGACTAGCGGGAGCGAGACCCAGTACTTC	CASSLAFLTSGSETQYF
-	TRBV7-2	-	TRBJ2-3	TGTGCCAGCAGCCATAAAGGGGTGGGGGCTCACACAGATACGCAGTATTTT	CASSHKGVGAHTDTQYF
-	TRBV5-6	-	TRBJ1-1	TGTGCCAGCAGCTTGTTAGGGGCCACTGAAGCTTTCTTT	CASSLLGATEAFF
-	TRBV5-1	-	TRBJ1-5	TGCGCCAGCAGCCCGGAGGGGGGGATGAGGCTTCAGCCCCAGCATTTT	CASSPEGGMRLQPQHF
TRBD1	TRBV7-3	-	TRBJ1-1	TGTGCCAGCAGCCATCCAGGGGGCAGGAACACTGAAGCTTTCTTT	CASSHPGGRNTEAFF
-	TRBV29-1	many	TRBJ1-3	TGCAGCGTTGCCAATGACGGGGATTACTCTGGAAACACCATATATTTT	CSVANDGDYSGNTIYF
-	TRBV25-1	-	TRBJ1-1	TGTGCCAGCACCTCCCCAGGGCTGACGAACACTGAAGCTTTCTTT	CASTSPGLTNTEAFF
TRBD1	TRBV25-1	-	TRBJ1-4	TGTGCCAGCAGTAGGACAGGGACTAATGAAAAACTGTTTTTT	CASSRTGTNEKLFF
-	TRBV7-7	once	TRBJ1-1	TGTGCCAGCAGCTTAGAGAGGGGGACTGAAGCTTTCTTT	CASSLERGTEAFF
-	TRBV29-1	once	TRBJ1-5	TGCAGCGTTGATTCGGGGGGGGCCCCTTTCAATCAGCCCCAGCATTTT	CSVDSGGAPFNQPQHF
TRBD1	TRBV19	-	TRBJ1-2	TGTGCCAGTAGTACCACCGGGACAGGGGACTATGGCTACACCTTC	CASSTTGTGDYGYTF
-	TRBV19	-	TRBJ2-7	TGTGCCAGTAGTTCCGGGTTTTTTCGGGACATCCTCTACGAGCAGTACTTC	CASSSGFFRDILYEQYF
-	TRBV6-1	-	TRBJ2-3	TGTGCCAGCAGTGACGGGGAGGTGGATACGCAGTATTTT	CASSDGEVDTQYF
TRBD1	TRBV5-4	-	TRBJ1-1	TGTGCCAGCAGCTCTCCCGCAGACAGGGTGAACACTGAAGCTTTCTTT	CASSSPADRVNTEAFF
TRBD1	TRBV10-3	-	TRBJ2-5	TGTGCCATCAGTGAGTGGACAGGGGATCAAGAGACCCAGTACTTC	CAISEWTGDQETQYF
-	TRBV30	-	TRBJ1-6	TGTGCCTGGAGGTTCCTCTACGATAATTCACCCCTCCACTTT	CAWRFLYDNSPLHF
-	TRBV5-8	-	TRBJ2-7	TGTGCCTGCCCGGAGCCGGGGATGAACGAGCAGTACTTC	CACPEPGMNEQYF
-	TRBV6-6	-	TRBJ1-2	TGTGCCAGCAGTCCCGACTCCTATGGCTACACCTTC	CASSPDSYGYTF
TRBD1	TRBV7-3	-	TRBJ1-1	TGTGCCAGCAGCTTGTCCCGGGACAGGCTCCTTGAAGCTTTCTTT	CASSLSRDRLLEAFF
-	TRBV5-1	-	TRBJ1-2	TGCGCCAGCAGCCCATCCTTATATGAGGCTGGCTACACCTTC	CASSPSLYEAGYTF
-	TRBV2	-	TRBJ2-7	TGTGCCAGCACCGAGACTCCACGCTACGAGCAGTACTTC	CASTETPRYEQYF
-	TRBV7-2	few	TRBJ1-5	TGTGCCAGCAGCTTGTCATTGGGGGGAAATCAGCCCCAGCATTTT	CASSLSLGGNQPQHF
-	TRBV2	-	TRBJ1-4	TGTGCCGGGGGGGCGGCGCAAAAACTGTTTTTT	CAGGAAQKLFF
-	TRBV4-2	-	TRBJ1-4	TGTGCCAGCAGCCAACTTAGAGCAGGGAATGAAAAACTGTTTTTT	CASSQLRAGNEKLFF
TRBD1	TRBV5-1	-	TRBJ2-7	TGCGCCAGCAGACGAGAGGGACAGGGGGTTTACGAGCAGTACTTC	CASRREGQGVYEQYF